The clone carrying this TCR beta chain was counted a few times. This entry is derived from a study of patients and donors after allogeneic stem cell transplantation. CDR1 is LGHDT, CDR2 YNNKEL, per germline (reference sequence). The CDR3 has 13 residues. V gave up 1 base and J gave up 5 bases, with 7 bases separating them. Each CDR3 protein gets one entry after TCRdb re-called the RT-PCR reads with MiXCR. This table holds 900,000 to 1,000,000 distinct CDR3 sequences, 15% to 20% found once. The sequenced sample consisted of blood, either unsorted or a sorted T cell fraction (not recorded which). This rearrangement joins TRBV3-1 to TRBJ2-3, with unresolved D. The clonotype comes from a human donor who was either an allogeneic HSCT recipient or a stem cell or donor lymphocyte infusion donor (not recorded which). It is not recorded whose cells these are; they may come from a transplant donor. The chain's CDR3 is CASSQVRLDTQYF. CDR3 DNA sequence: TGTGCCAGCAGCCAAGTGAGACTAGATACGCAGTATTTT.